The 18 T cell receptor beta chains below come from one sample, sequenced in a study of T cells in Graves' hyperthyroidism and ophthalmopathy. RNA transcripts served as the template for amplifying TCR beta CDR3 regions. Carried out on the TCR CDR3, a first-round RT-PCR used the HTBI primer set. TCRdb reprocessed the multiplex PCR reads with MiXCR, giving one entry per CDR3 protein. The sample holds approximately 640,000 distinct CDR3 sequences; around 16% are singletons and the top ten take 3.5% to 4%. The material sequenced was blood. These receptor sequences come from a woman aged 25 to 45 with Graves' hyperthyroidism.

The sample holds one count of this clonotype. The rearrangement links TRBV4-3 to TRBJ2-1; 8 bases are shared with TRBD2. The V gene end was trimmed by 0 bases and the J gene end by 3 bases; junction bases not matched to a gene: 10. This CDR3 region has 18 residues. CDR1 LGHNA and CDR2 YSLEER come from the germline V gene. Here the CDR3 DNA reads TGCGCCAGCAGCCAAGATACTCTAGCGGGCGTGGGCTACAATGAGCAGTTCTTC. This codes for CASSQDTLAGVGYNEQFF.

This clonotype was recorded a few times. The rearrangement joins TRBV12-3 or TRBV12-4 to TRBJ2-1, with TRBD2 matching over 8 bases. Unmatched junction bases numbered 6, after V lost 2 bases and J lost 9 bases. This CDR3 has 14 residues. DNA of the CDR3: TGTGCCAGCAGTTTAACGGGAGGGATTAGTGAGCAGTTCTTC. Protein product: CASSLTGGISEQFF.

This clonotype was observed at least ten times. The rearrangement uses TRBV28 and TRBJ2-3; D is possibly TRBD1 or TRBD2 (5 bases each). V was clipped by 10 bases and J by 1 base, with 18 bases between them. The germline V gene has CDR1 MDHEN and CDR2 SYDVKM. This CDR3 spans 15 amino acids. CDR3: CATNSGGQGTDTQYF. DNA of the CDR3: TGTGCCACCAATTCTGGGGGTCAGGGCACAGATACGCAGTATTTT.

The V and J genes are TRBV6-1 and TRBJ2-7; D gene ambiguous. This CDR3 is 15 amino acids long. Trimming took off 0 bases at V and 2 bases at J, with 11 bases between the two ends. Germline V gene data show CDR1 as MNHNS and CDR2 as SASEGT. The CDR3 reads CASSEAAVTTYEQYF. The DNA of the CDR3 is TGTGCCAGCAGTGAAGCGGCCGTAACGACCTACGAGCAGTACTTC.

This clonotype was seen many times. The gene calls are TRBV29-1 and TRBJ1-3, with TRBD1 as a possible D gene (5 bases). Germline V gene lookup returns CDR1 SQVTM and CDR2 ANQGSEA. V dropped 3 bases and J dropped 2 bases, with 11 bases sitting between them. CDR3 length: 14 residues. The DNA for the CDR3 is TGCAGCGTTGACCTTACAGGCGCTGGAAACACCATATATTTT. Protein product: CSVDLTGAGNTIYF.

This sequence joins TRBV6-5 and TRBJ2-1; 7 nucleotides line up with TRBD2. Germline assignment: CDR1 MNHEY and CDR2 SVGAGI. The CDR3 covers 13 residues. With V trimmed by 1 base and J by 9 bases, 3 bases remained unmatched. In DNA, the CDR3 is TGTGCCAGCAGTTACTTGGGACTATTTGAGCAGTTCTTC. Translating gives CASSYLGLFEQFF.

A few counts support this clonotype. The chain has TRBV2 and TRBJ2-2, with a weak D call TRBD1 (5 bases). The length of the CDR3 is 18 residues. V was pared by 2 bases and J by 2 bases, with 18 bases between. The germline V gene encodes CDR1 SNHLY and CDR2 FYNNEI. The CDR3 region is CASSESHATGENTGELFF. In DNA form, the CDR3 reads TGTGCCAGCAGTGAATCCCACGCAACAGGAGAAAACACCGGGGAGCTGTTTTTT.

This chain connects TRBV12-3 or TRBV12-4 to TRBJ2-5; 7 bases align to TRBD2. J was trimmed by 5 bases and V by 8 bases; bases with no gene match: 8. This CDR3 has 13 residues. DNA for the CDR3: TGTGCCAGCGGGGTGGGCGGGAGTGAGACCCAGTACTTC. Translated: CASGVGGSETQYF.

About this clonotype itself: Possible read error: a much larger clone is one base away. The genes are TRBV6-2 or TRBV6-3 and TRBJ2-2; TRBD2 matches at 8 bases. Germline trimming cut 5 bases from V and 4 bases from J; bases unmatched to any gene: 18. From germline, CDR1 is MNHEY and CDR2 SVGEGT. The CDR3 totals 19 residues. Here the CDR3 reads CASSHRQLAGKMSTGELFF. CDR3 coding DNA: TGTGCCAGCAGTCACCGGCAGCTAGCGGGCAAGATGAGCACCGGGGAGCTGTTTTTT.

This clonotype was detected ten times or more. This rearrangement joins TRBV18 to TRBJ2-1; maybe TRBD2 (6 bases). The CDR3 has 12 residues. Trimming left V 6 bases short and J 8 bases short, with 11 bases between. The germline V gene encodes CDR1 KGHSH and CDR2 LQKENI. Written as DNA, the CDR3 is TGTGCCAGCTCGCTGACTAGGGATGAGCAGTTCTTC. Protein: CASSLTRDEQFF.

The table lists this clonotype with a few counts. V is TRBV18 and J is TRBJ1-1; no definite D call. V dropped 5 bases and J dropped 9 bases, with 13 bases sitting between them. Germline-derived CDR1 and CDR2 are KGHSH and LQKENI. The CDR3 length is 12 residues. CDR3 DNA: TGTGCCAGCTCAGGCACTTCCCCTCAAGCTTTCTTT. It translates to CASSGTSPQAFF.

The V and J genes are TRBV30 and TRBJ2-1, with 7 bases matching TRBD2. The CDR3 has 15 amino acids. Losses at the gene ends were 4 bases for V and 3 bases for J; bases not matched to a gene: 9. Germline CDR1 is GTSNPN and CDR2 is SVGIG (reference sequence). The DNA for the CDR3 is TGTGCCTGGAAGAAGACGGGAGGACTCTACAATGAGCAGTTCTTC. This translates into CAWKKTGGLYNEQFF.

As regards this clonotype: A much more abundant neighbour one base away suggests this may be a read error. This chain connects TRBV12-3 or TRBV12-4 to TRBJ2-5; tentative D call: TRBD1 (6 bases). The CDR3 contains 15 residues. The CDR3 protein is CASGLTGPRQETQYF. CDR3 DNA sequence: TGTGCCAGCGGTTTAACAGGGCCTCGACAAGAGACCCAGTACTTC.

Ten or more counts support this clonotype. The rearrangement joins TRBV19 to TRBJ2-2, with D hard to call. Germline loops: CDR1 LNHDA, CDR2 SQIVND (reference sequence). The CDR3 contains 13 residues. Trimming left V 7 bases short and J 3 bases short, with 9 bases between. The CDR3 sequence: CASMRHHTGELFF. CDR3 coding DNA: TGTGCCAGTATGCGACATCACACCGGGGAGCTGTTTTTT.

This clonotype was observed a few times. V gene TRBV5-1 combines with J gene TRBJ2-3; TRBD2 agrees at 7 bases. Per germline, CDR1 SGHRS and CDR2 YFSETQ. This CDR3 has 14 residues. J gave up 4 bases and V 1 base, and 3 bases lay outside the gene matches. The CDR3 is CASSLFLAADTQYF. The CDR3 nucleotides read TGCGCCAGCAGCTTGTTCCTAGCGGCAGATACGCAGTATTTT.

The DNA of the CDR3 is TGTGCCAGCAGAAGTCCCCTCTCTGGAAACACCATATATTTT. Translating gives CASRSPLSGNTIYF. The chain links TRBV28 to TRBJ1-3; no clear D. The CDR3 has 14 residues. With 6 bases removed from V and 0 bases from J, the gap between germline ends came to 9 bases. The germline CDR1 and CDR2 sequences are MDHEN and SYDVKM.

The chain joins TRBV6-1 to TRBJ2-2, with D maybe TRBD1 (6 bases). V was shortened by 0 bases and J by 2 bases, with 13 bases between the two germline ends. The CDR3 runs to 17 residues. Germline lookup yields CDR1 MNHNS and CDR2 SASEGT. CDR3 DNA: TGTGCCAGCAGTGAAGCGGTGGCAGGGGATAACACCGGGGAGCTGTTTTTT. This sequence encodes CASSEAVAGDNTGELFF.

This clonotype was recorded many times. V gene TRBV2 combines with J gene TRBJ2-4; 9 positions match TRBD2. V lost 7 bases, J lost 2 bases, and 6 bases stayed unmatched. CDR3 length: 15 amino acids. The germline V gene encodes CDR1 SNHLY and CDR2 FYNNEI. The CDR3 is CASKVAGVTKNIQYF. The DNA of the CDR3 is TGTGCCAGCAAGGTAGCGGGAGTTACCAAAAACATTCAGTACTTC.